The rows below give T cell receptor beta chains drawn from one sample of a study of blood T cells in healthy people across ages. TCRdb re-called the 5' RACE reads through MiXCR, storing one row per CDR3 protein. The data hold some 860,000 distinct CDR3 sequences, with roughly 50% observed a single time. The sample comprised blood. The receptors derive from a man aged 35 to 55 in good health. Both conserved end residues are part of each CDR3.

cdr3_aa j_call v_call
CASSRAGDYEQYF TRBJ2-7 TRBV7-2
CASRAEGAGANVLTF TRBJ2-6 TRBV28
CSAKADGNYGYTF TRBJ1-2 TRBV20-1
CASRTSGYYNEQFF TRBJ2-1 TRBV6-1
CSVGRKPNTEAFF TRBJ1-1 TRBV29-1
CATSRTGQGVGETQYF TRBJ2-5 TRBV15
CSARAGGGQGDSGANVLTF TRBJ2-6 TRBV20-1
CSARDLKRNEQFF TRBJ2-1 TRBV20-1
CASSYTDRGLYGYTF TRBJ1-2 TRBV6-5
CASSLGHNYGYTF TRBJ1-2 TRBV7-9
CASSLDSFVDYEQYF TRBJ2-7 TRBV5-1
CASSSLLAGHSYEQYF TRBJ2-7 TRBV7-2
CASSQGRRETQYF TRBJ2-5 TRBV4-1
CASSSKYETGNYGYTF TRBJ1-2 TRBV5-1
CATSRQGAETQYF TRBJ2-5 TRBV24-1
CSALNTEAFF TRBJ1-1 TRBV29-1
CASSLDQAVTDTQYF TRBJ2-3 TRBV11-2
CASGALNEQYF TRBJ2-7 TRBV28
CASSYGLAGGLETQYF TRBJ2-5 TRBV6-2/TRBV6-3
CASKPSYNEQFF TRBJ2-1 TRBV7-2
CASGLEQGLNQPQHF TRBJ1-5 TRBV12-5
CASSFGTVNEQFF TRBJ2-1 TRBV12-3/TRBV12-4
CSAHPSSGSSGELFF TRBJ2-2 TRBV20-1
CATSDANRAGANVLTF TRBJ2-6 TRBV24-1
CASSLNGKEQYF TRBJ2-5 TRBV27
CSATTDGSYEQYF TRBJ2-7 TRBV20-1
CASSSGELYEQYF TRBJ2-7 TRBV28
CASSYSNSISTQYF TRBJ2-3 TRBV6-5
CASTIGLGRDVETQYF TRBJ2-5 TRBV11-2
CASSQHRYNEQFF TRBJ2-1 TRBV4-3
CASSSEQGDKNIQYF TRBJ2-4 TRBV7-9
CASRAVLKFF TRBJ2-1 TRBV6-1
CSARIGISTDTQYF TRBJ2-3 TRBV20-1
CASSVSLGRETQYF TRBJ2-5 TRBV9
CASSLSSSNQETQYF TRBJ2-5 TRBV5-1
CASSPDTNQPQHF TRBJ1-5 TRBV18
CSVEEDKKNYGYTF TRBJ1-2 TRBV29-1
CASSQDSTRGYGYTF TRBJ1-2 TRBV3-1
CATHDLAGVMGEQFF TRBJ2-1 TRBV10-3
CASSSEPGLAGSDTQYF TRBJ2-3 TRBV5-1
CASSPYRGSTGANVLTF TRBJ2-6 TRBV9
CASSLTLVFYEQYF TRBJ2-7 TRBV7-8
CACIFPTRGANVLTF TRBJ2-6 TRBV30
CASSDRAPETQYF TRBJ2-5 TRBV5-5
CSAHDRDSLLHSPLHF TRBJ1-6 TRBV20-1
CASSTWREQDSFADYYGYTF TRBJ1-2 TRBV9
CASNPQGGRRKYNEQFF TRBJ2-1 TRBV6-2/TRBV6-3
CASSLEVDITKNIQYF TRBJ2-4 TRBV5-1
CASSAEDGLAYNEQFF TRBJ2-1 TRBV6-1
CASISTDTQYF TRBJ2-3 TRBV2
CSVEGLAGVASYNEQFF TRBJ2-1 TRBV29-1
CASRAGLGNSGANVLTF TRBJ2-6 TRBV2
CARLARTRHINEQFF TRBJ2-1 TRBV9
CASRQTGQETQYF TRBJ2-5 TRBV12-3/TRBV12-4
CASSRPRGTEAFF TRBJ1-1 TRBV14
CSVEEDYGYTF TRBJ1-2 TRBV29-1
CSAREQGTGYTF TRBJ1-2 TRBV20-1
CATQRPDLYGYTF TRBJ1-2 TRBV7-2
CSGSVSETQYF TRBJ2-5 TRBV29-1
CASSLVREGRKDTQYF TRBJ2-3 TRBV7-9